The 3 T cell receptor beta chains below were found in one sample sequenced in a study of blood T cells in healthy people across ages. It was with a sample-barcoded 5' primer and a J-beta primer mix that a second PCR of roughly 6 to 12 cycles was run. Using its own MiXCR run on the 5' RACE reads, TCRdb lists one record per CDR3 protein. The data hold more than 750,000 distinct CDR3 sequences, with about 29% observed a single time. In addition, the sample was reused for a study of T cells of mothers and their children.

The material sequenced was blood. The receptors here all came from a woman aged 40 to 55 in good health.

There are a few counts of this clonotype. This may come from a read error, since a much larger clone is one base off. V gene TRBV11-2 combines with J gene TRBJ2-5, with D hard to call. The J call is doubtful: the DNA matches TRBJ2-1 better. Germline CDR1 reads SGHAT; CDR2 reads FQNNGV. The CDR3 is made up of 18 amino acids. This CDR3 is CASSLDTLRQADQETQFF. CDR3 sequence (DNA): TGTGCCAGCAGCTTGGATACGCTGAGGCAGGCCGACCAAGAGACCCAGTTCTTC.

This chain uses TRBV21-1 with TRBJ2-3; the D call of TRBD1 is as the table states it, not checked on the DNA. TRBV21-1 is a documented pseudogene. This CDR3 is 17 amino acids long. The CDR3 region is CASSGRDRGSSTDTQYF. DNA of the CDR3: TGTGCCAGCAGCGGCCGGGACAGGGGGTCCAGCACAGATACGCAGTATTTT.

The sample holds a few counts of this clonotype. The rearrangement links TRBV9 to TRBJ2-7; D ambiguous. CDR3 length: 15 amino acids. Germline V gene data show CDR1 as SGDLS and CDR2 as YYNGEE. V shed 0 bases and J shed 2 bases, with 12 bases lying between them. CDR3 sequence (DNA): TGTGCCAGCAGCGTAGACTCGGGTTCAGCCTACGAGCAGTACTTC. This translates into CASSVDSGSAYEQYF.